The 29 T cell receptor beta chains below all came from one sample that was sequenced in a study of CD8 T cells in ankylosing spondylitis. TCRdb ran MiXCR on the 5' RACE reads and lists one entry per CDR3 protein. Of around 230,000 distinct CDR3 sequences listed, over 8.5% are singletons. The sample taken for sequencing was blood, either unsorted or a sorted T cell fraction (not recorded which). These receptors all stem from a male donor with ankylosing spondylitis or in good health (not recorded which).

This clonotype showed up just a few times. The rearrangement links TRBV5-1 to TRBJ2-5; 7 bases align to TRBD1. With V trimmed by 3 bases and J by 5 bases, 7 bases remained unmatched. The CDR3 extends over 14 amino acids. CDR1 and CDR2 (germline): SGHRS, YFSETQ. For the CDR3, the DNA is TGCGCCAGCAGCTCCGACAGGGTGAGGGAGACCCAGTACTTC. Translated, it gives CASSSDRVRETQYF.

This clonotype was seen more than once but under ten times. V usage is TRBV20-1 and J usage is TRBJ2-7; 7 bases are shared with TRBD1. This CDR3 has 15 amino acids. Trimming removed 1 base from V and 2 bases from J; junction bases left unmatched: 8. The germline V gene encodes CDR1 DFQATT and CDR2 SNEGSKA (reference sequence). CDR3 in DNA: TGCAGTGCTAGAGTGACAGGGTCCCTGGCCTACGAGCAGTACTTC. It is translated as CSARVTGSLAYEQYF.

The chain uses TRBV29-1 and TRBJ1-1; tentative D call: TRBD1 (5 bases). The germline V gene has CDR1 SQVTM and CDR2 ANQGSEA. Trimming took 6 bases from V and 5 from J, leaving 16 bases between them. CDR3 length: 13 residues. CDR3 loop: CSVRRGTGTEAFF. Written as DNA, the CDR3 is TGCAGCGTCAGACGGGGCACGGGGACTGAAGCTTTCTTT.

This clonotype was seen ten or more times. This rearrangement joins TRBV21-1 to TRBJ1-1; the D segment call TRBD1 is taken from the table without a DNA check. TRBV21-1 is a pseudogene locus. The CDR3 consists of 15 residues. DNA of the CDR3: TGTGCCAGCAGCAAATGGCCAGGGTGTACGACTGAAGCTTTCTTT. Amino acids: CASSKWPGCTTEAFF.

This clonotype was found many times. This chain joins TRBV7-9 and TRBJ2-3; D is unclear. This CDR3 is 12 amino acids long. CDR1 is SEHNR, CDR2 FQNEAQ, per germline (reference sequence). V dropped 3 bases and J dropped 5 bases, with 6 bases sitting between them. CDR3 loop: CASSFGEDTQYF. CDR3 in DNA: TGTGCCAGCAGCTTCGGCGAAGATACGCAGTATTTT. Full variable domain (outside the CDR3, taken from reference TRBV7-9 and TRBJ2-3): DTGVSQNPRHKITKRGQNVTFRCDPISEHNRLYWYRQTLGQGPEFLTYFQNEAQLEKSRLLSDRFSAERPKGSFSTLEIQRTEQGDSAMYLCASSFGEDTQYFGPGTRLTVL.

This clonotype was counted at least ten times. The chain recombines TRBV20-1 with TRBJ2-1; 11 bases align to TRBD2. V dropped 5 bases and J dropped 6; count of bases not matched to a gene: 12. Germline CDR1 is DFQATT and CDR2 is SNEGSKA (reference sequence). This CDR3 comprises 16 residues. The CDR3 spells CSAGGMGLAAGNEQFF. The CDR3 DNA reads TGCAGTGCTGGTGGGATGGGACTAGCGGCGGGCAATGAGCAGTTCTTC.

This clonotype was seen at least ten times. This chain joins TRBV25-1 and TRBJ2-5; the match to TRBD2 covers 9 bases. Trimming removed 0 bases from V and 3 bases from J; junction bases left unmatched: 8. There are 17 residues in the CDR3. Germline V lookup: CDR1 MGHDK, CDR2 SYGVNS. The CDR3 loop reads CASSEYQTSGREETQYF. In nucleotides, the CDR3 is TGTGCCAGCAGTGAATATCAGACTAGCGGTCGCGAAGAGACCCAGTACTTC.

This clonotype has ten or more counts. The rearrangement links TRBV18 to TRBJ1-1, with D unclear. Germline V lookup: CDR1 KGHSH, CDR2 LQKENI. The CDR3 length is 13 residues. Trimming shortened V by 4 bases and J by 3 bases, and 9 bases separated the two germline ends. In DNA form, the CDR3 reads TGTGCCAGCTCACTGCGGCCAGACACTGAAGCTTTCTTT. Its translation: CASSLRPDTEAFF.

This clonotype was counted at least ten times. The chain links TRBV5-1 to TRBJ1-1; TRBD1 might be the D (5 bases). With 0 bases removed from V and 2 bases from J, the gap between germline ends came to 8 bases. The CDR3 extends over 14 amino acids. From germline, CDR1 is SGHRS and CDR2 YFSETQ. CDR3 in DNA: TGCGCCAGCAGCTTGGTGGGGGACAACACTGAAGCTTTCTTT. Encoded protein: CASSLVGDNTEAFF.

V usage is TRBV12-3 or TRBV12-4 and J usage is TRBJ2-1; TRBD2 is a possible D gene (6 bases). This CDR3 has 15 residues. V lost 5 bases to trimming and J lost 7 bases, with 18 bases between them. Here the CDR3 reads CASSLPGTGRNEQFF. As DNA, the CDR3 is TGTGCCAGCAGTCTGCCCGGGACTGGGCGTAATGAGCAGTTCTTC.

This clonotype was recorded a few times. The genes are TRBV2 and TRBJ1-1; D is uncertain. Per germline, CDR1 SNHLY and CDR2 FYNNEI. The CDR3 has 11 residues. The ends were cut back, 3 bases at V and 7 bases at J, with 6 bases in the middle. CDR3 residues: CASSEVGEAFF. CDR3 nucleotides: TGTGCCAGCAGTGAGGTCGGTGAAGCTTTCTTT.

This clonotype has a count of ten or more. V and J are TRBV28 and TRBJ2-2; no clear D gene. The germline CDR1 and CDR2 sequences are MDHEN and SYDVKM. CDR3 length: 14 amino acids. The germline V and J ends were trimmed by 6 bases and 2 bases, with 10 bases remaining between them. The CDR3 spells CASSQDGNTGELFF. The CDR3 nucleotides read TGTGCCAGCAGCCAGGACGGTAACACCGGGGAGCTGTTTTTT.

This clonotype was found many times. The chain joins TRBV11-2 to TRBJ2-7; TRBD2 aligns across 11 bases. This CDR3 contains 19 residues. The germline V gene has CDR1 SGHAT and CDR2 FQNNGV. The trim removed 3 bases at V and 2 bases at J, leaving 15 bases unmatched. The CDR3 reads CASSFREVLAGGTPYEQYF. The CDR3 bases are TGTGCCAGCAGCTTTAGAGAGGTTCTAGCGGGAGGTACACCCTACGAGCAGTACTTC.

There are many counts of this clonotype. The CDR3 nucleotides are TGTGCCACCGGGGGACTAGGCGGGGAGCTGTTTTTT. It specifies CATGGLGGELFF. V and J are TRBV27 and TRBJ2-2; 8 bases are shared with TRBD2. The CDR3 extends over 12 amino acids. Germline V gene sequence: CDR1 MNHEY, CDR2 SMNVEV (reference sequence). The junction had 5 bases not matched to a gene; V was cut back by 10 bases and J by 7 bases.

There are many counts of this clonotype. This chain connects TRBV5-5 to TRBJ1-2, with a tentative D call TRBD1 (5 bases). The V end was cut by 4 bases, the J end by 3 bases, with 19 bases between. The CDR3 extends over 16 amino acids. From germline, CDR1 is SGHKS and CDR2 YYEKEE (reference sequence). The CDR3 loop is CASSPDSGTEYYGYTF. Here the CDR3 DNA reads TGTGCCAGCAGCCCCGACTCCGGGACGGAATACTATGGCTACACCTTC.

This clonotype showed up many times. The gene calls are TRBV6-1 and TRBJ1-5; D is ambiguous. The V and J ends lost 1 base and 2 bases respectively, with 12 bases between them. This CDR3 spans 16 amino acids. The V gene's germline CDR1 is MNHNS and CDR2 SASEGT. Here the CDR3 DNA reads TGTGCCAGCAGTGAAGGAATGAGCATTGGCAATCAGCCCCAGCATTTT. This gives the protein CASSEGMSIGNQPQHF.

The rearrangement uses TRBV12-3 or TRBV12-4 and TRBJ1-1; D not certain. This CDR3 is 12 amino acids long. V was clipped by 6 bases and J by 0 bases, with 5 bases between them. The CDR3 loop is CASSKLNTEAFF. The CDR3 bases are TGTGCCAGCAGCAAGTTGAACACTGAAGCTTTCTTT.

This clonotype was seen at least ten times. The chain couples TRBV12-3 or TRBV12-4 to TRBJ1-6; 7 positions match TRBD1. This CDR3 is 15 amino acids long. Trimming at V came to 5 bases and at J to 5 bases, leaving 6 bases not matched to a gene. The CDR3 protein is CASSRRQGDNSPLHF. The CDR3 coding sequence is TGTGCCAGCAGTCGCCGACAGGGAGATAATTCACCCCTCCACTTT.

This clonotype turned up a few times. This chain uses TRBV6-2 or TRBV6-3 with TRBJ1-1; tentative D call: TRBD1 (5 bases). CDR3 size: 14 residues. Trimming left V 7 bases short and J 6 bases short, with 18 bases between. Germline values: CDR1 MNHEY, CDR2 SVGEGT. CDR3 residues: CASTSNSRVAEAFF. CDR3 DNA: TGTGCCAGCACCTCGAACTCCAGGGTGGCTGAAGCTTTCTTT.

This clonotype was counted a few times. The chain recombines TRBV9 with TRBJ2-7; D ambiguous. Germline assignment: CDR1 SGDLS and CDR2 YYNGEE. The CDR3 is made up of 15 amino acids. The V end was cut by 0 bases, the J end by 2 bases, with 12 bases between. CDR3 coding DNA: TGTGCCAGCAGCGTAGGGCAGACGGCCCCCTACGAGCAGTACTTC. Translating it yields CASSVGQTAPYEQYF.

This clonotype was recorded at least ten times. The V and J genes are TRBV5-1 and TRBJ2-1, with 11 bases aligning to TRBD2. V trimming: 6 bases; J trimming: 2 bases; junction bases outside the gene matches: 13. CDR1 and CDR2 from the germline V gene are SGHRS and YFSETQ. The CDR3 totals 18 residues. CDR3 DNA sequence: TGCGCCAGCATCAGGGGAGAATCGGGACTAGCGGCCTACAATGAGCAGTTCTTC. Translated: CASIRGESGLAAYNEQFF.

The gene calls are TRBV5-1 and TRBJ2-5, with D unresolved. The germline gives CDR1 SGHRS, CDR2 YFSETQ. Trimming took 1 base from V and 5 from J, leaving 18 bases between them. This CDR3 is 16 amino acids long. This CDR3 reads CASSLRQALEWETQYF. The CDR3 DNA is TGCGCCAGCAGCTTGCGGCAGGCCCTCGAGTGGGAGACCCAGTACTTC.

This clonotype has at least ten counts. This rearrangement joins TRBV7-2 to TRBJ1-5, with D possibly matching TRBD1 (6 bases). Germline CDR1 SGHTA, CDR2 FQGNSA. V lost 5 bases and J 6 bases, leaving 14 bases between the germline ends. The CDR3 has 14 amino acids. The CDR3 region has the DNA TGTGCCAGCAGCCCAGGGGTGAGGGGTCAGCCCCAGCATTTT. Protein sequence: CASSPGVRGQPQHF.

In this sample, this clonotype turned up many times. The chain carries TRBV29-1 and TRBJ2-7; D is undetermined. The germline V gene has CDR1 SQVTM and CDR2 ANQGSEA. V lost 4 bases and J 5 bases, leaving 6 bases between the germline ends. The CDR3 has 10 amino acids. In DNA form, the CDR3 reads TGCAGCGTTGGGTTGAACGAGCAGTACTTC. Residues: CSVGLNEQYF.

The V and J genes are TRBV7-9 and TRBJ2-5, with D perhaps given as TRBD1 or TRBD2 (7 bases each). The J call is uncertain, as TRBJ2-1 better fits the DNA end. The CDR3 is 16 residues long. The germline gives CDR1 SEHNR, CDR2 FQNEAQ (reference sequence). The CDR3 nucleotides are TGTGCCAGCAGCTTAAGGGGGCAGCGGGGAAAAGAGACCCAGTTCTTC. Its translation: CASSLRGQRGKETQFF.

The chain uses TRBV27 and TRBJ1-1, with D unclear. The CDR3 loop spans 13 amino acids. V was cut by 2 bases and J by 4 bases, with 8 bases left in between. The V gene's germline CDR1 is MNHEY and CDR2 SMNVEV (reference sequence). The DNA for the CDR3 is TGTGCCAGCAGTTTAGCTCGTGCCACTGAAGCTTTCTTT. This encodes CASSLARATEAFF.

This clonotype was detected only a few times. V is TRBV7-2 and J is TRBJ1-4; D is unresolved. Trimming removed 2 bases at V and 8 bases at J, with 12 bases between. Germline lookup yields CDR1 SGHTA and CDR2 FQGNSA. The CDR3 has 14 amino acids. The CDR3 DNA reads TGTGCCAGCAGCTTAATGGCCTTGCAAGAAAAACTGTTTTTT. Translated: CASSLMALQEKLFF.

This clonotype was detected only a few times. The gene calls are TRBV29-1 and TRBJ2-3, with D uncertain. Trimming stripped 4 bases from V and 2 bases from J, with 10 bases between. Germline values: CDR1 SQVTM, CDR2 ANQGSEA. There are 13 residues in the CDR3. This CDR3 reads CSVVVRFTDTQYF. CDR3 coding DNA: TGCAGCGTTGTTGTCAGGTTCACAGATACGCAGTATTTT.

The genes are TRBV7-9 and TRBJ2-3; D could derive from TRBD1 or TRBD2 (5 bases each). Germline V gene data show CDR1 as SEHNR and CDR2 as FQNEAQ (reference sequence). The CDR3 consists of 15 residues. V gave up 7 bases and J gave up 1 base, with 15 bases separating them. This CDR3 reads CASTWGPDGTDTQYF. The CDR3 nucleotides read TGTGCCAGCACCTGGGGACCCGACGGCACAGATACGCAGTATTTT.